This TCR beta chain was captured by sequencing in a study of control samples from healthy donors and cancer patients. Profiling relied on immunoSEQ multiplex PCR, and the TCRdb table lists in-frame clones only, not all of them. The table includes 45,000 or so clones, 70% to 90% detected once. Germline V gene lookup returns CDR1 SGDLS and CDR2 YYNGEE. The length of the CDR3 is 14 residues. With V trimmed by 7 bases and J by 0 bases, 7 bases remained unmatched. The chain employs TRBV9 and TRBJ2-7, with 7 bases that match TRBD2. This sequence was found in a woman aged 55 to 70 with lung cancer. Source material: PBMCs. The CDR3 reads CASGGGSSSYEQYF. The CDR3 bases are TGTGCCAGCGGGGGAGGGAGCAGCTCCTACGAGCAGTACTTC.